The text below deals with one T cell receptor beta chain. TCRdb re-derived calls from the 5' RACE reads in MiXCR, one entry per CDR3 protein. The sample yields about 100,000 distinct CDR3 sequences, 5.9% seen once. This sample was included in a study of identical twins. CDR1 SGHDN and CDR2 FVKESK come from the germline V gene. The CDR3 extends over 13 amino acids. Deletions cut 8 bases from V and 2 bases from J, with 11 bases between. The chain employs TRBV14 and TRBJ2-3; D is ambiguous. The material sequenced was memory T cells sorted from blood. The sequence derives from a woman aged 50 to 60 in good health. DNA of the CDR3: TGTGCCAGCCGTGGAACAAACACAGATACGCAGTATTTT. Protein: CASRGTNTDTQYF.